Below, one T cell receptor beta chain is given with its context. The sample belongs to a study of blood T cell repertoires in COVID-19. This CDR3 contains 13 residues. Per germline, CDR1 MNHEY and CDR2 SVGAGI. V dropped 8 bases and J dropped 0; count of bases not matched to a gene: 3. Here immunoSEQ multiplex PCR was the method, and the copy in TCRdb shows in-frame clones only, minus some. Among roughly 92,000 clones listed, approximately 80% were seen once. The V gene is TRBV6-5, the J gene TRBJ1-2; 7 bases line up with TRBD1. The sequencing input was peripheral blood. This clonotype was sampled from a woman of 80 years or more with active or convalescent COVID-19. CDR3 residues: CASGDRSNYGYTF. The CDR3 nucleotides are TGTGCCAGCGGGGACAGATCTAACTATGGCTACACCTTC.